The rows below give T cell receptor beta chains drawn from one sample of a study of cytomegalovirus exposure and HLA in healthy donors. Using immunoSEQ multiplex PCR, the repertoire was profiled, and TCRdb retains in-frame clones only, with some absent. The sample lists 200,000 to 250,000 clones, more than 80% occurring once. The sequenced sample was PBMCs. These TCRs come from a man younger than 45 in good health and CMV-seronegative. CDR3s include the opening cysteine and the closing phenylalanine or tryptophan. The order of the fields is V gene, clone size, D gene, J gene, CDR3 DNA, CDR3 protein. A D gene is named only where the DNA matches it firmly. Rows may omit the clone size; those that give it use once, few, many or a size class.

v_gene: TRBV5-1
abundance: .
d_gene: TRBD1
j_gene: TRBJ2-2
CDR3nt: TGCGCCAGCAGCGGACAGGGTCGAATTGGGACCGGGGAGCTGTTTTTT
CDR3aa: CASSGQGRIGTGELFF

v_gene: TRBV5-1
abundance: .
d_gene: TRBD2
j_gene: TRBJ2-3
CDR3nt: TGCGCCAGCAGCTTGGCGGCGGGGGACGGCACAGATACGCAGTATTTT
CDR3aa: CASSLAAGDGTDTQYF

v_gene: TRBV6-5
abundance: .
d_gene: .
j_gene: TRBJ2-1
CDR3nt: TGTGCCAGCAGTTATAGTCGTGTCAATGAGCAGTTCTTC
CDR3aa: CASSYSRVNEQFF

v_gene: TRBV7-5
abundance: .
d_gene: .
j_gene: TRBJ1-1
CDR3nt: TGTGCCAGAAGCTTTGACAGGGACCGGGGGACTGAAGCTTTCTTT
CDR3aa: CARSFDRDRGTEAFF

v_gene: TRBV19
abundance: .
d_gene: TRBD2
j_gene: TRBJ2-1
CDR3nt: TGTGCCAGTAGTATTTTGGGTTGGCTAGCGGCAAACAATGAGCAGTTCTTC
CDR3aa: CASSILGWLAANNEQFF

v_gene: TRBV5-1
abundance: .
d_gene: .
j_gene: TRBJ2-3
CDR3nt: TGCGCCAGCAGCTTCGGGACACACCTCGGGGCAGATACGCAGTATTTT
CDR3aa: CASSFGTHLGADTQYF

v_gene: TRBV5-6
abundance: .
d_gene: .
j_gene: TRBJ1-4
CDR3nt: TGTGCCAGCAGCTTGGGATGGGGCAACGGTGAAAAACTGTTTTTT
CDR3aa: CASSLGWGNGEKLFF

v_gene: TRBV15
abundance: .
d_gene: TRBD1
j_gene: TRBJ2-2
CDR3nt: TGTGCCACCAGCCAAATAACAGGGGGTACCGGGGAGCTGTTTTTT
CDR3aa: CATSQITGGTGELFF

v_gene: TRBV11-2
abundance: few
d_gene: TRBD1
j_gene: TRBJ1-2
CDR3nt: TGTGCCAGCAGCGCCAGGGGGCAGGGCTACACCTTC
CDR3aa: CASSARGQGYTF

v_gene: TRBV10-3
abundance: .
d_gene: TRBD1
j_gene: TRBJ1-2
CDR3nt: TGTGCCATCAGTGAGTCGAATCAGGGGGCGCCGGCTGGCTACACCTTC
CDR3aa: CAISESNQGAPAGYTF

v_gene: TRBV7-9
abundance: .
d_gene: .
j_gene: TRBJ2-1
CDR3nt: TGTGCCAGCAGCTTAGAAAGACAGCGTCATGAGCAGTTCTTC
CDR3aa: CASSLERQRHEQFF

v_gene: TRBV28
abundance: .
d_gene: .
j_gene: TRBJ1-2
CDR3nt: TGTGCCAGCAGCGAACCTCAGGGGAAGATCTATGGCTACACCTTC
CDR3aa: CASSEPQGKIYGYTF

v_gene: TRBV7-2
abundance: .
d_gene: .
j_gene: TRBJ1-1
CDR3nt: TGTGCCAGCTCCTATGGGGGGTACACTGAAGCTTTCTTT
CDR3aa: CASSYGGYTEAFF

v_gene: TRBV5-1
abundance: .
d_gene: .
j_gene: TRBJ1-1
CDR3nt: TGCGCCAGCAGCTTGGCCGGGGAAGCTTTCTTT
CDR3aa: CASSLAGEAFF

v_gene: TRBV5-1
abundance: .
d_gene: .
j_gene: TRBJ2-2
CDR3nt: TGCGCCAGCAGACAGCCGAATCCCTTAGCGGATCAGAACACCGGGGAGCTGTTTTTT
CDR3aa: CASRQPNPLADQNTGELFF

v_gene: TRBV28
abundance: .
d_gene: TRBD1
j_gene: TRBJ2-2
CDR3nt: TGTGCCAGCACAGATCAGGGGGTGGACACCGGGGAGCTGTTTTTT
CDR3aa: CASTDQGVDTGELFF

v_gene: TRBV4-1
abundance: .
d_gene: .
j_gene: TRBJ2-5
CDR3nt: TGCGCCAGCAGCCGCGAACTAGGCCCCCGGGAGACCCAGTACTTC
CDR3aa: CASSRELGPRETQYF

v_gene: TRBV27
abundance: .
d_gene: .
j_gene: TRBJ2-7
CDR3nt: TGTGCCAGCAGTTTGAGGCGGGGGCCCACCTACGAGCAGTACTTC
CDR3aa: CASSLRRGPTYEQYF

v_gene: TRBV7-6
abundance: .
d_gene: .
j_gene: TRBJ2-2
CDR3nt: TGTGCCAGCAGCTTAGCCCCGGGGATCTGGGCCGGGGAGCTGTTTTTT
CDR3aa: CASSLAPGIWAGELFF

v_gene: TRBV5-1
abundance: .
d_gene: .
j_gene: TRBJ1-4
CDR3nt: TGCGCCAGCAGCTTGGCCCTGGTCCGATTTAGTGAAAAACTGTTTTTT
CDR3aa: CASSLALVRFSEKLFF

v_gene: TRBV9
abundance: .
d_gene: TRBD1
j_gene: TRBJ2-1
CDR3nt: TGTGCCAGCAGCCCGGAAGGTGTGACAGGGGAACAGTTCTTC
CDR3aa: CASSPEGVTGEQFF

v_gene: TRBV5-4
abundance: .
d_gene: .
j_gene: TRBJ1-2
CDR3nt: TGTGCCAGCAGCTCCCCCTTCTCAAGCGATGGCTACACCTTC
CDR3aa: CASSSPFSSDGYTF

v_gene: TRBV5-8
abundance: once
d_gene: .
j_gene: TRBJ1-5
CDR3nt: TGTGCCAGCAGCTTGCAGGGCAATCAGCCCCAGCATTTT
CDR3aa: CASSLQGNQPQHF

v_gene: TRBV29-1
abundance: once
d_gene: TRBD1
j_gene: TRBJ2-1
CDR3nt: TGCAGCGTTGAAGGAGGGACAGAATCCTACAATGAGCAGTTCTTC
CDR3aa: CSVEGGTESYNEQFF

v_gene: TRBV6-4
abundance: .
d_gene: .
j_gene: TRBJ2-7
CDR3nt: TGTGCCAGCAGTGGAGACAGTGAGCTCTCCTACGAGCAGTACTTC
CDR3aa: CASSGDSELSYEQYF

v_gene: TRBV5-1
abundance: once
d_gene: TRBD1
j_gene: TRBJ1-1
CDR3nt: TGCGCCACCCGGACAGGGTCCCCGAACACTGAAGCTTTCTTT
CDR3aa: CATRTGSPNTEAFF

v_gene: TRBV19
abundance: .
d_gene: TRBD1
j_gene: TRBJ2-3
CDR3nt: TGTGCCAGTAGTACCGGACAGGACACAGATACGCAGTATTTT
CDR3aa: CASSTGQDTDTQYF

v_gene: TRBV7-6
abundance: .
d_gene: TRBD2
j_gene: TRBJ2-7
CDR3nt: TGTGCCAGCAGTCCGATAGCGGGGCCCTACGAGCAGTACTTC
CDR3aa: CASSPIAGPYEQYF

v_gene: TRBV5-4
abundance: .
d_gene: TRBD2
j_gene: TRBJ2-5
CDR3nt: TGTGCCAGCGGGGCTAGCGGGGTACAAGAGACCCAGTACTTC
CDR3aa: CASGASGVQETQYF

v_gene: TRBV27
abundance: .
d_gene: TRBD2
j_gene: TRBJ2-3
CDR3nt: TGTGCCAGCAGTTTAGCACCAAAACCGGGACTAGCGGGCGCAATATTT
CDR3aa: CASSLAPKPGLAGAIF

v_gene: TRBV4-2
abundance: .
d_gene: TRBD1
j_gene: TRBJ2-7
CDR3nt: TGTGCCAGCAGCCAGGGACAGGTCTCCTACGAGCAGTACTTC
CDR3aa: CASSQGQVSYEQYF

v_gene: TRBV18
abundance: few
d_gene: TRBD1
j_gene: TRBJ2-7
CDR3nt: TGTGCCAGCTCACTCCACCAGGGGGACGAGCAGTACTTC
CDR3aa: CASSLHQGDEQYF

v_gene: TRBV6-5
abundance: once
d_gene: .
j_gene: TRBJ1-2
CDR3nt: TGTGCCAGCAGTGAACAACGGGTGAGGGGGTCCTTC
CDR3aa: CASSEQRVRGSF

v_gene: TRBV28
abundance: .
d_gene: TRBD1
j_gene: TRBJ1-6
CDR3nt: TGTGCCAGCAGTTCGACAGGGGAAGGGTATTCACCCCTCCACTTT
CDR3aa: CASSSTGEGYSPLHF

v_gene: TRBV27
abundance: .
d_gene: TRBD1
j_gene: TRBJ1-5
CDR3nt: TGTGCCAGCAGTTTTGAGGGGGCTGGTCAGCCCCAGCATTTT
CDR3aa: CASSFEGAGQPQHF

v_gene: TRBV28
abundance: once
d_gene: .
j_gene: TRBJ2-2
CDR3nt: TGTGCCAGCAGTTCAACCGGGGAGCTGTTTTTT
CDR3aa: CASSSTGELFF

v_gene: TRBV7-2
abundance: .
d_gene: TRBD1
j_gene: TRBJ2-3
CDR3nt: TGTGCCAGCAGCCTTCAATCCGGGACAGCGTCCACAGATACGCAGTATTTT
CDR3aa: CASSLQSGTASTDTQYF

v_gene: TRBV4-3
abundance: .
d_gene: TRBD1
j_gene: TRBJ1-6
CDR3nt: TGCGCCAGCAGCCCCCGGACAGGGGCCATCAATTCACCCCTCCACTTT
CDR3aa: CASSPRTGAINSPLHF

v_gene: TRBV10-3
abundance: few
d_gene: .
j_gene: TRBJ1-1
CDR3nt: TGTGCCATCAGTGAGCTGGGGGGACCCGCTTTCTTT
CDR3aa: CAISELGGPAFF

v_gene: TRBV9
abundance: once
d_gene: .
j_gene: TRBJ2-3
CDR3nt: TGTGCCAGCAGCGTGGGGGGAGCAGATACGCAGTATTTT
CDR3aa: CASSVGGADTQYF

v_gene: TRBV6-5
abundance: .
d_gene: TRBD1
j_gene: TRBJ1-3
CDR3nt: TGTGCCAGCAGTTACTCGAAGGGGGCAGGTGGAAACACCATATATTTT
CDR3aa: CASSYSKGAGGNTIYF

v_gene: TRBV6-5
abundance: .
d_gene: TRBD1
j_gene: TRBJ2-7
CDR3nt: TGTGCCAGCAGAACCGGGACAGAGGCCTACGAGCAGTACTTC
CDR3aa: CASRTGTEAYEQYF

v_gene: TRBV5-1
abundance: .
d_gene: .
j_gene: TRBJ1-2
CDR3nt: TGCGCCAGCAGCTTGGAAGTCGGTGTGAGGGATCTCAGTGCCTTC
CDR3aa: CASSLEVGVRDLSAF

v_gene: TRBV6-5
abundance: .
d_gene: .
j_gene: TRBJ2-1
CDR3nt: TGTGCCAGCAGTTATGTGTTGGGGCGCAATGAGCAGTTCTTC
CDR3aa: CASSYVLGRNEQFF

v_gene: TRBV27
abundance: .
d_gene: TRBD1
j_gene: TRBJ2-1
CDR3nt: TGTGCCAGCAGTATCCAACAGGGGGCTACCTACAATGAGCAGTTCTTC
CDR3aa: CASSIQQGATYNEQFF

v_gene: TRBV6-1
abundance: .
d_gene: .
j_gene: TRBJ2-7
CDR3nt: TGTGCCAGCAGTGATCCCCGGGACAACTCCTACGAGCAGTACTTC
CDR3aa: CASSDPRDNSYEQYF

v_gene: TRBV6-4
abundance: .
d_gene: TRBD1
j_gene: TRBJ1-6
CDR3nt: TGTGCCAGCACCGAGACAGGGGCTAATTCACCCCTCCACTTT
CDR3aa: CASTETGANSPLHF